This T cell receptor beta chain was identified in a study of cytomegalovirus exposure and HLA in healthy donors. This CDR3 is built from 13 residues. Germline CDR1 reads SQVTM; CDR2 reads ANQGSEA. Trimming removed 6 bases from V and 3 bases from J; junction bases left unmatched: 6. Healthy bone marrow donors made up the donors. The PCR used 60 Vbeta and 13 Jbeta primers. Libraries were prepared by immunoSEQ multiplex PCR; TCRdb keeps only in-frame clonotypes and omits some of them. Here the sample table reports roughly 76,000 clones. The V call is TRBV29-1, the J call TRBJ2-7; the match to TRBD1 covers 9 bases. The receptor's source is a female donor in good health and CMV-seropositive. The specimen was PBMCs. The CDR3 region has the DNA TGCAGCGTCACCGGGACAGGGAACTACGAGCAGTACTTC. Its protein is CSVTGTGNYEQYF.